This T cell receptor (beta chain) was captured in a study of T cell responses to AZD1222 COVID-19 vaccine. The CDR3 is made up of 15 amino acids. The germline V gene has CDR1 LNHDA and CDR2 SQIVND (reference sequence). Trimming removed 5 bases at V and 5 bases at J, with 18 bases between. Measured with immunoSEQ multiplex PCR; TCRdb has only the in-frame clones, and not every one. The table lists 90,000 to 95,000 clones, just over 90% of them singletons. The chain uses TRBV19 and TRBJ2-5, with D perhaps matching TRBD2 (6 bases). This TCR derives from an adult in good health. Sequencing used peripheral blood, obtained on day 0 of AZD1222 vaccination. The CDR3 loop reads CASSSAGLLSETQYF. The DNA of the CDR3 is TGTGCCAGTAGTTCCGCCGGACTATTGAGTGAGACCCAGTACTTC.